This TCR beta chain was sequenced for a study of blood T cell repertoires in COVID-19. Overall study: Specimens from acute and convalescent COVID-19 originated in the United States, Italy and Spain. T cells, B-cell-depleted T cells, or PBMCs supplied cDNA or gDNA.

V dropped 0 bases and J dropped 7 bases, with 14 bases sitting between them. Germline-derived CDR1 and CDR2 are SGHKS and YYEKEE (reference sequence). This CDR3 contains 16 residues. Original processing notes: Estimation of nucleated cell counts relied on the amplification of reference gene primers. TCRdb keeps only in-frame clones here, not all; method: immunoSEQ multiplex PCR. The V and J calls and clone size come from that table; D and trimming were worked out from the DNA. Of tens of thousands of clones detected, roughly 90% appear once; the ten largest clones hold 2% to 3%. This sequence originates from a man aged 45 to 65 with acute or convalescent COVID-19. The sequencing input was peripheral blood. The chain links TRBV5-5 to TRBJ1-6; no definite D call. The CDR3 here is CASSLVVSLRNSPLHF. CDR3 nucleotides: TGTGCCAGCAGCTTGGTGGTTAGTTTACGGAATTCACCCCTCCACTTT.